This T cell receptor beta chain originates from a study of T cells after yellow fever vaccination. This clonotype has ten or more counts. Using its own MiXCR run on the 5' RACE reads, TCRdb lists one record per CDR3 protein. The repertoire holds about 120,000 distinct CDR3 sequences, with roughly 8.9% as singletons. This CDR3 region has 10 residues. Looked up from germline, CDR1 is SQVTM and CDR2 is ANQGSEA. V dropped 6 bases and J dropped 6 bases, with 9 bases sitting between them. The V and J genes are TRBV29-1 and TRBJ2-7; D perhaps matches TRBD1 (6 bases). Sequences were derived from CD8+ T cells sorted from PBMCs, sampled 45 days after the yellow fever booster vaccination. The TCR originated in a man younger than 45 who received the YFV17D yellow fever vaccine. The DNA for the CDR3 is TGCAGCGTCGGACAGTCCGAGCAGTACTTC. This sequence encodes CSVGQSEQYF.